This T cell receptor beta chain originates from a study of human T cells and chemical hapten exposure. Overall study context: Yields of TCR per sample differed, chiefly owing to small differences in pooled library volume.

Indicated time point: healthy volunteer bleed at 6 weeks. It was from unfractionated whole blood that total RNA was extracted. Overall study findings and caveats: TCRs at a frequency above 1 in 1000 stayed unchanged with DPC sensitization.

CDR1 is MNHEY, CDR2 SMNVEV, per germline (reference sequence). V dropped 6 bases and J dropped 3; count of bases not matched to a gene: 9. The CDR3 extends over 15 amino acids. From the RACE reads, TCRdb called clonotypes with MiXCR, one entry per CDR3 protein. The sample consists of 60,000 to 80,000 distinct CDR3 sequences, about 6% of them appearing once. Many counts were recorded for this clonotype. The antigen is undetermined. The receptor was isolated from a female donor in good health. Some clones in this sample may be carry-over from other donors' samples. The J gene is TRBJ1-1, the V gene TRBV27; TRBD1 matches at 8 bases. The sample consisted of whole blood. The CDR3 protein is CASSRPGGKDTEAFF. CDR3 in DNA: TGTGCCAGCAGCCGTCCAGGGGGCAAGGACACTGAAGCTTTCTTT.